This T cell receptor (beta chain) was identified in a study of control samples from healthy donors and cancer patients. Profiling relied on immunoSEQ multiplex PCR, and the TCRdb table lists in-frame clones only, not all of them. This sample has over 55,000 clones, with around 93% found just once. Source material: PBMCs. This TCR came from a man younger than 40 with colorectal cancer.

The CDR3 DNA sequence: TGCAGTGCTAGTGGGCAGGGCGTCTCCTGGGAGCAGTACTTC. Its protein product is CSASGQGVSWEQYF. This chain joins TRBV20-1 and TRBJ2-7; tentatively, D is TRBD1 (5 bases). The CDR3 spans 14 residues. The germline gives CDR1 DFQATT, CDR2 SNEGSKA (reference sequence). Trimming left V 3 bases short and J 7 bases short, with 19 bases between.